The T cell receptor (beta chain) described here comes from a study of cytomegalovirus exposure and HLA in healthy donors. Clones were read by immunoSEQ multiplex PCR, and TCRdb kept only the in-frame ones, dropping some. Found here are under 250,000 clones, more than 75% of them singletons; the top ten hold roughly 2.5%. The sequenced sample was PBMCs. This TCR was recovered from a man between 18 and 29 years old in good health and CMV-seronegative.

CDR3 region: CSAHHNLGYTF. CDR3 bases: TGCAGTGCCCATCACAATCTGGGCTACACCTTC. The chain couples TRBV20-1 to TRBJ1-2; no reliable D call. Trimming cost V 6 bases and J 8 bases, with 13 bases left between them. Germline loops: CDR1 DFQATT, CDR2 SNEGSKA (reference sequence). There are 11 residues in the CDR3.